The 21 T cell receptor beta chains below come from one sample, sequenced in a study of cytomegalovirus exposure and HLA in healthy donors. Both 60 Vbeta primers and 13 Jbeta primers went into the PCR. Generated by immunoSEQ multiplex PCR, the TCRdb table keeps only in-frame clones and is missing some. In the table there are 150,000 to 200,000 clones, more than 60% of which are singletons. Material for sequencing was PBMCs. These TCRs come from a female donor in good health and CMV-seronegative.

This sequence joins TRBV28 and TRBJ2-7; the D is unclear. V lost 3 bases to trimming and J lost 4 bases, with 7 bases between them. CDR1 is MDHEN and CDR2 is SYDVKM in the germline V gene. The CDR3 is made up of 12 amino acids. The DNA of the CDR3 is TGTGCCAGCAGTTTTCCCCCATACGAGCAGTACTTC. As protein: CASSFPPYEQYF.

Points on this clone: Germline and junction disagree at one end, which may indicate a read error. The chain recombines TRBV7-9 with TRBJ1-1; no firm D call. In germline, CDR1 is SEHNR, CDR2 FQNEAQ (reference sequence). The CDR3 is 11 amino acids. The CDR3 DNA sequence: TGTTCCAGCAGCGATTCTAGGCAAGCTTTCTTT. It yields the protein CSSSDSRQAFF. The whole variable domain, remainder taken from reference TRBV7-9 and TRBJ1-1, is DTGVSQNPRHKITKRGQNVTFRCDPISEHNRLYWYRQTLGQGPEFLTYFQNEAQLEKSRLLSDRFSAERPKGSFSTLEIQRTEQGDSAMYLCSSSDSRQAFFGQGTRLTVV.

The chain joins TRBV7-2 to TRBJ2-1; 8 bases are shared with TRBD2. The CDR3 extends over 14 amino acids. Trimming cost V 5 bases and J 7 bases; bases outside gene matches: 7. Germline V gene data show CDR1 as SGHTA and CDR2 as FQGNSA. The CDR3 DNA reads TGTGCCAGCAGCCTATCGGCGGGAGGAAATGAGCAGTTCTTC. As protein: CASSLSAGGNEQFF. Drawing the rest from reference TRBV7-2 and TRBJ2-1, the complete variable domain is GAGVSQSPSNKVTEKGKDVELRCDPISGHTALYWYRQSLGQGLEFLIYFQGNSAPDKSGLPSDRFSAERTGGSVSTLTIQRTQQEDSAVYLCASSLSAGGNEQFFGPGTRLTVL.

V gene TRBV27 combines with J gene TRBJ2-7; 8 bases align to TRBD2. This CDR3 is built from 13 residues. Trimming at V came to 2 bases and at J to 7 bases, leaving 4 bases not matched to a gene. Germline V CDR1 and CDR2: MNHEY, SMNVEV (reference sequence). CDR3 DNA sequence: TGTGCCAGCAGTTTAACTAGCGGTCTGGAGCAGTACTTC. Its translation is CASSLTSGLEQYF.

This chain uses TRBV7-8 with TRBJ1-5; D is uncertain. Germline V gives CDR1 SGHVS, CDR2 FQNEAQ. The CDR3 sequence is 12 residues long. With 8 bases removed from V and 3 bases from J, the gap between germline ends came to 8 bases. CDR3 sequence: CASSGLNQPQHF. The CDR3 bases are TGTGCCAGCTCTGGACTCAATCAGCCCCAGCATTTT.

In this sample, this clone turned up a few times. The genes are TRBV9 and TRBJ2-1; 9 bases are shared with TRBD2. V lost 0 bases and J lost 5; bases outside the gene matches: 6. The CDR3 runs 16 residues. From germline, CDR1 is SGDLS and CDR2 YYNGEE. The CDR3 coding sequence is TGTGCCAGCAGCGTAGGGTTAGCGGGAGACGACAATGAGCAGTTCTTC. Translated: CASSVGLAGDDNEQFF. The variable domain in full, with the rest retrieved from reference TRBV9 and TRBJ2-1, is DSGVTQTPKHLITATGQRVTLRCSPRSGDLSVYWYQQSLDQGLQFLIQYYNGEERAKGNILERFSAQQFPDLHSELNLSSLELGDSALYFCASSVGLAGDDNEQFFGPGTRLTVL.

This rearrangement joins TRBV19 to TRBJ1-1, with 8 nucleotides matching TRBD1. The CDR3 contains 15 residues. After removal of 8 bases from V and 0 bases from J, the junction contained 8 bases not matched to a gene. Germline lookup yields CDR1 LNHDA and CDR2 SQIVND (reference sequence). The CDR3 sequence is CASHRGEWVNTEAFF. CDR3 in DNA: TGTGCCAGTCACAGGGGGGAGTGGGTGAACACTGAAGCTTTCTTT.

The chain employs TRBV6-1 and TRBJ1-4; 8 nucleotides align to TRBD1. CDR3 length equals 14 residues. V lost 5 bases to trimming and J lost 5 bases; unmatched junction nucleotides: 4. Per germline, CDR1 MNHNS and CDR2 SASEGT. CDR3 in amino acids: CASSPDRGNEKLFF. CDR3 bases: TGTGCCAGCAGTCCCGACAGGGGCAATGAAAAACTGTTTTTT.

This rearrangement joins TRBV4-3 to TRBJ1-2, with 11 bases that match TRBD1. J was trimmed by 8 bases and V by 1 base; bases with no gene match: 3. CDR3 size: 14 residues. CDR1 LGHNA and CDR2 YSLEER come from the germline V gene. The CDR3 DNA reads as TGCGCCAGCAGCCAAGGGACAGGGGGCCAGGGCTACACCTTC. This encodes CASSQGTGGQGYTF.

The chain recombines TRBV6-5 with TRBJ2-7, with TRBD2 identical over 8 bases. The junction had 7 bases not matched to a gene; V was cut back by 6 bases and J by 0 bases. Germline V gives CDR1 MNHEY, CDR2 SVGAGI. The CDR3 is 15 residues long. In DNA, the CDR3 is TGTGCCAGCAGGGGGGCGGGGGGCCTCTCCTACGAGCAGTACTTC. Its translation: CASRGAGGLSYEQYF.

V and J are TRBV28 and TRBJ2-7; 12 positions agree with TRBD1. The CDR3 sequence is 15 residues long. Unmatched junction bases numbered 9, after V lost 6 bases and J lost 6 bases. In germline, CDR1 is MDHEN, CDR2 SYDVKM. CDR3 sequence: CASRPGQGALSEQYF. CDR3 nucleotides: TGTGCCAGCAGGCCGGGACAGGGGGCGTTAAGCGAGCAGTACTTC.

The rearrangement joins TRBV30 to TRBJ2-1; D is unresolved. This CDR3 region has 18 residues. V lost 0 bases and J lost 2, with 20 bases in between. CDR1 and CDR2 (germline): GTSNPN, SVGIG (reference sequence). CDR3 sequence (DNA): TGTGCCTGGAGTGTTACAGCAAGATCTCCCCCCCCCTACAATGAGCAGTTCTTC. Its protein product is CAWSVTARSPPPYNEQFF.

The V and J genes are TRBV29-1 and TRBJ1-1, with D hard to call. Germline CDR1 reads SQVTM; CDR2 reads ANQGSEA. The CDR3 extends over 13 amino acids. Trimming removed 2 bases at V and 6 bases at J, with 13 bases between. CDR3 loop: CSVERGSGAEAFF. In DNA, the CDR3 is TGCAGCGTTGAAAGAGGTTCGGGAGCTGAAGCTTTCTTT.

Only a few counts were recorded for this clone. The chain joins TRBV9 to TRBJ1-1, with 8 bases aligning to TRBD1. The CDR3 extends over 16 amino acids. CDR1 and CDR2 from the germline V gene are SGDLS and YYNGEE. V lost 0 bases to trimming and J lost 4 bases; unmatched junction nucleotides: 8. CDR3 protein: CASSVGQGAWGTEAFF. The CDR3 DNA is TGTGCCAGCAGCGTAGGGCAGGGGGCATGGGGCACTGAAGCTTTCTTT.

This chain connects TRBV5-1 to TRBJ2-7; D is unresolved. This CDR3 has 15 amino acids. Looked up from germline, CDR1 is SGHRS and CDR2 is YFSETQ. The V gene lost 1 base and the J gene lost 3 bases, with 14 bases spanning the gap. For the CDR3, the DNA is TGCGCCAGCAGCTTGTGGTCCGCGTCCTTCTACGAGCAGTACTTC. Its protein is CASSLWSASFYEQYF. The full variable domain, with the rest looked up from reference TRBV5-1 and TRBJ2-7, is KAGVTQTPRYLIKTRGQQVTLSCSPISGHRSVSWYQQTPGQGLQFLFEYFSETQRNKGNFPGRFSGRQFSNSRSEMNVSTLELGDSALYLCASSLWSASFYEQYFGPGTRLTVT.

This sequence joins TRBV6-1 and TRBJ2-1; 8 bases are shared with TRBD2. Unmatched junction bases numbered 7, after V lost 7 bases and J lost 2 bases. The CDR3 loop spans 15 amino acids. Looked up from germline, CDR1 is MNHNS and CDR2 is SASEGT. The CDR3 loop reads CASILAGHPYNEQFF. In DNA, the CDR3 is TGTGCCAGCATTCTAGCGGGTCACCCCTACAATGAGCAGTTCTTC.

The rearrangement links TRBV6-6 to TRBJ1-3; D gene ambiguous. There are 14 residues in the CDR3. The germline V gene encodes CDR1 MNHNY and CDR2 SVGAGI (reference sequence). The V end was cut by 5 bases, the J end by 0 bases, with 8 bases between. For the CDR3, the DNA is TGTGCCAGCAGTACCCAGGCCTCTGGAAACACCATATATTTT. It yields the protein CASSTQASGNTIYF.

With respect to this clone: Other nucleotide sequences in the sample specify the same CDR3. The chain is built from TRBV7-9 and TRBJ1-5; D gene uncertain. The V gene lost 1 base and the J gene lost 1 base, with 5 bases spanning the gap. Germline assignment: CDR1 SEHNR and CDR2 FQNEAQ (reference sequence). This CDR3 comprises 14 residues. The CDR3, as DNA: TGTGCCAGCAGCTTAGGTCAGAGCAATCAGCCCCAGCATTTT. It yields the protein CASSLGQSNQPQHF.

The genes are TRBV18 and TRBJ2-7; D might be TRBD2 (6 bases). CDR1 is KGHSH and CDR2 is LQKENI in the germline V gene. Trimming pared 2 bases from V and 6 bases from J, leaving 17 bases between. The CDR3 runs to 15 residues. The CDR3 sequence: CASSPGGLRRVEQYF. CDR3 coding DNA: TGTGCCAGCTCACCAGGGGGACTCAGAAGGGTCGAGCAGTACTTC.

The genes are TRBV11-1 and TRBJ2-5; tentatively, D is TRBD1 (6 bases). CDR1 is SGHAT, CDR2 FQDESV, per germline (reference sequence). Between the trimmed V and J ends, which lost 1 base and 7 bases, there was a span of 13 bases. This CDR3 spans 14 amino acids. The CDR3 loop reads CASSLGQGTGTQYF. Here the CDR3 DNA reads TGTGCCAGCAGCTTAGGGCAGGGGACCGGGACCCAGTACTTC.

The rearrangement uses TRBV30 and TRBJ1-2; TRBD1 is a possible D gene (5 bases). V lost 5 bases and J 4 bases, leaving 20 bases between the germline ends. The CDR3 spans 15 residues. The germline V gene has CDR1 GTSNPN and CDR2 SVGIG (reference sequence). CDR3 nucleotide sequence: TGTGCCTGGCATTCCCCGCAGGGAGGGATCTATGGCTACACCTTC. This codes for CAWHSPQGGIYGYTF.